This T cell receptor beta chain was found in a study of cytomegalovirus exposure and HLA in healthy donors. The CDR3 extends over 13 amino acids. Unmatched junction bases numbered 5, after V lost 6 bases and J lost 6 bases. Germline CDR1 and CDR2: MNHNY and SVGAGI (reference sequence). Use of 60 Vbeta and 13 Jbeta primers characterized the PCR. Repertoires were generated with immunoSEQ multiplex PCR, while TCRdb's copy carries only in-frame clones and drops some. The sample shows over 35,000 clones, around 60% of them seen only once. The chain has TRBV6-6 and TRBJ1-5; 7 nucleotides align to TRBD1. The TCR comes from a human donor in good health. The sample consisted of PBMCs. Here the CDR3 reads CASSRQGLQPQHF. CDR3 DNA sequence: TGTGCCAGCAGCCGACAGGGCCTTCAGCCCCAGCATTTT.